These 23 T cell receptor beta chains came from one sample sequenced in a study of OX40 agonist ivuxolimab in advanced cancers. Method: immunoSEQ multiplex PCR; TCRdb's copy keeps in-frame clones and lacks some. The data show about 35,000 clones, about 90% seen once. The input for sequencing was CD4+ or CD8+ T cells sorted from blood, taken in a trial of the OX40 agonist ivuxolimab. These receptors came from an adult with an advanced solid tumor such as melanoma, head and neck, liver or kidney cancer.

This rearrangement joins TRBV13 to TRBJ2-2; 10 positions agree with TRBD2. The germline V gene has CDR1 PRHDT and CDR2 FYEKMQ (reference sequence). The V segment lost 1 base and the J segment 5 bases; nucleotides outside the gene matches: 4. The CDR3 contains 16 residues. CDR3 DNA: TGTGCCAGCAGCTTAGAGGGGACTAGCGTTACCGGGGAGCTGTTTTTT. Protein product: CASSLEGTSVTGELFF.

V usage is TRBV19 and J usage is TRBJ1-2; TRBD1 is a possible D gene (6 bases). The germline gives CDR1 LNHDA, CDR2 SQIVND (reference sequence). The CDR3 consists of 16 residues. V gave up 3 bases and J gave up 1 base, with 15 bases separating them. CDR3 sequence: CASSILSEGVNYGYTF. DNA of the CDR3: TGTGCCAGTAGTATCCTCTCAGAGGGGGTTAACTATGGCTACACCTTC.

The rearrangement joins TRBV2 to TRBJ2-3; D remains ambiguous. Trimming cost V 0 bases and J 2 bases, with 6 bases left between them. Per the germline V gene, CDR1 is SNHLY and CDR2 is FYNNEI. The CDR3 consists of 14 residues. CDR3: CASSEALNTDTQYF. The CDR3 nucleotides are TGTGCCAGCAGTGAAGCTTTAAACACAGATACGCAGTATTTT.

The chain is built from TRBV13 and TRBJ1-1, with D perhaps matching TRBD1 (5 bases). From germline, CDR1 is PRHDT and CDR2 FYEKMQ (reference sequence). Trimming removed 1 base at V and 5 bases at J, with 11 bases between. The CDR3 spans 14 residues. CDR3 protein: CASSLEPRGTEAFF. The CDR3 nucleotides read TGTGCCAGCAGCTTAGAGCCTAGGGGTACTGAAGCTTTCTTT.

The V and J genes are TRBV6-5 and TRBJ1-4; D is unresolved. This CDR3 comprises 15 residues. Trimming left V 5 bases short and J 0 bases short, with 10 bases between. Per germline, CDR1 MNHEY and CDR2 SVGAGI. The DNA of the CDR3 is TGTGCCAGCAGTCCTACCTCTGCAACTAATGAAAAACTGTTTTTT. Protein sequence: CASSPTSATNEKLFF.

Here the CDR3 DNA reads TGTGCCAGCAGTTTAGGGTTTCGGGAGACCCAGTACTTC. Protein: CASSLGFRETQYF. This chain connects TRBV27 to TRBJ2-5; no firm D call. Per germline, CDR1 MNHEY and CDR2 SMNVEV (reference sequence). The CDR3 covers 13 residues. The V and J ends lost 2 bases and 5 bases respectively, with 9 bases between them.

The chain uses TRBV4-1 and TRBJ2-1, with 9 nucleotides matching TRBD1. The germline V gene encodes CDR1 MGHRA and CDR2 YSYEKL. The CDR3 consists of 14 residues. Trimming removed 4 bases from V and 15 bases from J; junction bases left unmatched: 13. CDR3 in DNA: TGCGCCAGCAGCCGTGTGGGACAGGGTTTTGATTCGTTCTTC. It is translated as CASSRVGQGFDSFF.

The V gene is TRBV11-2, the J gene TRBJ2-1; D gene ambiguous. The CDR3 contains 19 residues. V shed 5 bases and J shed 4 bases, with 27 bases lying between them. Germline V CDR1 and CDR2: SGHAT, FQNNGV. CDR3 sequence (DNA): TGTGCCAGCAGCCCCTTTCTTACCCAACATAGGACCCAGTACAATGAGCAGTTCTTC. The encoded protein is CASSPFLTQHRTQYNEQFF.

The chain is built from TRBV14 and TRBJ2-7, with a weak D call TRBD1 (5 bases). This CDR3 is 12 amino acids long. Trimming took off 3 bases at V and 6 bases at J, with 9 bases between the two ends. The germline V gene has CDR1 SGHDN and CDR2 FVKESK. CDR3 loop: CASSHQDSEQYF. The CDR3 DNA follows: TGTGCCAGCAGCCATCAAGACAGCGAGCAGTACTTC.

The rearrangement uses TRBV18 and TRBJ1-3, with D perhaps matching TRBD1 (6 bases). Trimming took 2 bases from V and 0 from J, leaving 26 bases between them. Germline V gives CDR1 KGHSH, CDR2 LQKENI. The CDR3 contains 21 residues. CDR3 region: CASSPSGQFRINPSSGNTIYF. CDR3 coding DNA: TGTGCCAGCTCACCATCCGGACAGTTTAGGATTAACCCAAGCTCTGGAAACACCATATATTTT.

This clone was seen a few times. The chain employs TRBV7-9 and TRBJ1-2, with D perhaps matching TRBD1 (5 bases). V lost 5 bases to trimming and J lost 8 bases, with 24 bases between them. Germline V gene sequence: CDR1 SEHNR, CDR2 FQNEAQ (reference sequence). The CDR3 covers 16 residues. This CDR3 is CASSPRPGRGSEGYTF. Written as DNA, the CDR3 is TGTGCCAGCAGCCCACGCCCGGGACGGGGGAGTGAAGGCTACACCTTC.

The chain links TRBV29-1 to TRBJ2-7, with TRBD1 identical over 8 bases. V lost 8 bases to trimming and J lost 3 bases; unmatched junction nucleotides: 9. There are 13 residues in the CDR3. The germline gives CDR1 SQVTM, CDR2 ANQGSEA. CDR3 region: CSIRTGLSYEQYF. DNA of the CDR3: TGCAGCATACGGACAGGGCTAAGCTACGAGCAGTACTTC.

The chain employs TRBV4-1 and TRBJ2-1; D unclear. The germline V gene has CDR1 MGHRA and CDR2 YSYEKL. The CDR3 totals 14 residues. Trimming took 2 bases from V and 5 from J, leaving 10 bases between them. As DNA, the CDR3 is TGCGCCAGCAGCCAAAACGACCTTAACAATGAGCAGTTCTTC. Amino acids: CASSQNDLNNEQFF.

This chain joins TRBV29-1 and TRBJ2-5; D may match TRBD1 or TRBD2 (6 bases each). The J call may not be correct, given that the DNA end is closer to TRBJ2-7. The CDR3 has 19 residues. In germline, CDR1 is SQVTM, CDR2 ANQGSEA. CDR3 bases: TGCAGCGTGCTAGACCGGGACACCCAAGGGGGGACGGGTATGTACGAGCAGTACTTC. Translated: CSVLDRDTQGGTGMYEQYF.

The CDR3 reads CASSLTQGGQPQHF. CDR3 nucleotide sequence: TGTGCCAGCAGCTTGACACAGGGAGGTCAGCCCCAGCATTTT. The V gene is TRBV5-6, the J gene TRBJ1-5, with D tentatively TRBD1 (6 bases). The CDR3 totals 14 residues. The germline gives CDR1 SGHDT, CDR2 YYEEEE. Trimming cost V 1 base and J 6 bases, with 11 bases left between them. The variable domain in full, with the rest retrieved from reference TRBV5-6 and TRBJ1-5, is DAGVTQSPTHLIKTRGQQVTLRCSPKSGHDTVSWYQQALGQGPQFIFQYYEEEERQRGNFPDRFSGHQFPNYSSELNVNALLLGDSALYLCASSLTQGGQPQHFGDGTRLSIL.

DNA for the CDR3: TGTGCCAGCAGCATGCGAGGAGAGACCACTGAAGCTTTCTTT. It specifies CASSMRGETTEAFF. This chain joins TRBV27 and TRBJ1-1; D is uncertain. The CDR3 is made up of 14 amino acids. V shed 6 bases and J shed 4 bases, with 15 bases lying between them. Germline V gene sequence: CDR1 MNHEY, CDR2 SMNVEV (reference sequence).

The rearrangement joins TRBV19 to TRBJ1-1; D is unclear. V gave up 6 bases and J gave up 1 base, with 6 bases separating them. CDR3 length equals 12 residues. Germline lookup yields CDR1 LNHDA and CDR2 SQIVND (reference sequence). For the CDR3, the DNA is TGTGCCAGTAGGGGAGGGAACACTGAAGCTTTCTTT. Its protein is CASRGGNTEAFF.

The chain is built from TRBV7-8 and TRBJ2-2; no definite D call. This CDR3 is 13 amino acids long. Between the trimmed V and J ends, which lost 7 bases and 7 bases, there was a span of 13 bases. Germline CDR1 is SGHVS and CDR2 is FQNEAQ. The CDR3 is CASTRRFGGELFF. The CDR3 DNA reads TGTGCCAGCACTCGACGCTTCGGCGGGGAGCTGTTTTTT. Complete variable domain (other parts from reference TRBV7-8 and TRBJ2-2): GAGVSQSPRYKVAKRGQDVALRCDPISGHVSLFWYQQALGQGPEFLTYFQNEAQLDKSGLPSDRFFAERPEGSVSTLKIQRTQQEDSAVYLCASTRRFGGELFFGEGSRLTVL.

This clone was detected once. This chain uses TRBV6-1 with TRBJ1-5; D might be TRBD1 (6 bases). Deletions cut 4 bases from V and 3 bases from J, with 13 bases between. CDR1 is MNHNS, CDR2 SASEGT, per germline. The CDR3 has 15 residues. The CDR3 DNA reads as TGTGCCAGCAGTGTTTCGGGACAACTCAATCAGCCCCAGCATTTT. Amino acids: CASSVSGQLNQPQHF.

The chain uses TRBV7-9 and TRBJ2-3; 7 nucleotides agree with TRBD2. Germline V CDR1 and CDR2: SEHNR, FQNEAQ (reference sequence). This CDR3 contains 15 residues. The J segment lost 4 bases and the V segment lost 3 bases, leaving 7 bases of the junction unmatched. The CDR3, as DNA: TGTGCCAGCAGCTTTCTGCGGGAGACGGCAGATACGCAGTATTTT. It is translated as CASSFLRETADTQYF.

This clone is a singleton in its sample. An end of the junction differs from the germline gene, which may be a read error. The V call is TRBV6-5, the J call TRBJ2-3; 13 bases are shared with TRBD2. Per germline, CDR1 MNHEY and CDR2 SVGAGI. The CDR3 has 15 residues. CDR3 amino acids: CASSDSTSGRDTQYF. The CDR3 DNA is TGTGCCAGCAGTGACTCGACTAGCGGGAGGGATACGCAGTATTTT.

Points on this clone: The junction does not match germline at one end; this may be a read error. The rearrangement joins TRBV10-1 to TRBJ2-2; D is possibly TRBD2 (5 bases). There are 13 residues in the CDR3. Germline V CDR1 and CDR2: WNHNN, SYGVQD (reference sequence). CDR3 protein: CALDTDEHRGAVF. The CDR3 nucleotides are TGCGCGCTTGACACGGACGAACACCGGGGAGCTGTTTTT.

The CDR3 DNA reads as TGCAGCGTATTGGGACAGTCCGGGGAGCTGTTTTTT. This translates into CSVLGQSGELFF. The chain employs TRBV29-1 and TRBJ2-2; TRBD1 agrees at 7 bases. Germline V lookup: CDR1 SQVTM, CDR2 ANQGSEA. V was clipped by 6 bases and J by 6 bases; unmatched bases: 4. The CDR3 consists of 12 residues.